This T cell receptor (beta chain) was captured in a study of beta chain features in type 1 diabetes. Findings and caveats of the study: People with Type 1 diabetes carried modestly yet significantly shorter TCRB CDR3s in all four CD4+ subsets. The question of HLA type influencing TCRB rearrangement was one that remained unresolved here.

V was pared by 5 bases and J by 8 bases, with 10 bases between. Germline V lookup: CDR1 MNHNS, CDR2 SASEGT. The CDR3 has 12 residues. Expressed TCRB transcripts were sequenced, since all the RNA that had been isolated was reverse transcribed. Average reads for naive, central memory and regulatory T cell samples were several million. Libraries were prepared by immunoSEQ multiplex PCR; TCRdb keeps only in-frame clonotypes and omits some of them. The sample records 500,000 to 850,000 clones, over 12% being singletons. Concerning this clone: Antigen specificity is unknown.

CD4+ cells of the naive, central memory, regulatory and stem cell-like memory types were sorted via CD45RO/CCR7/CD25/CD127/CD95/CD27. This receptor was obtained from a man between 18 and 29 years old with type 1 diabetes. This chain links TRBV6-1 with TRBJ2-1; possibly TRBD1 for D (5 bases). The specimen was naive CD4+ T cells from blood. The CDR3 nucleotides read TGTGCCAGCAGTCGCAGGGTTGATGAGCAGTTCTTC. Translation gives CASSRRVDEQFF.